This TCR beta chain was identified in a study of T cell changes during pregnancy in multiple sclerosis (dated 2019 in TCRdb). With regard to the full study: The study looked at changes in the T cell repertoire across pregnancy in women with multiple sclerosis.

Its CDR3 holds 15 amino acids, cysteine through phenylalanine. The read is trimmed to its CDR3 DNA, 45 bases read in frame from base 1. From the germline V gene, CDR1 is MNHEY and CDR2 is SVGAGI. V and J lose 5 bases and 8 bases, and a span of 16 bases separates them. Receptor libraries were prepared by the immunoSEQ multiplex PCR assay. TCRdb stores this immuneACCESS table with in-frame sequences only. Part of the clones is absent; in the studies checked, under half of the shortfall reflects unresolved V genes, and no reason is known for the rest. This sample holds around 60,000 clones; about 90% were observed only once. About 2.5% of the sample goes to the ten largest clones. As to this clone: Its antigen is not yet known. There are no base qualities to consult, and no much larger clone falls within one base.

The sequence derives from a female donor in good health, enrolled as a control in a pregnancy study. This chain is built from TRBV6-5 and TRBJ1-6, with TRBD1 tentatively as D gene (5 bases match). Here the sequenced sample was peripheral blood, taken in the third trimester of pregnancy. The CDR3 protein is CASSIPGHLDSPLHF. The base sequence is TGTGCCAGCAGTATTCCAGGACATTTGGATTCACCCCTCCACTTT.